This TCR beta chain was observed in a study of glioma-infiltrating T cells after dendritic cell vaccination. Overall study context: Glioblastoma patients came from Phase I and II dendritic cell vaccination trials. Dendritic cell vaccine was injected intradermally three times, biweekly.

The time point denotes: after dendritic cell vaccination, including at tumor progression/relapse. The CDR3 covers 14 residues. Trimming pared 7 bases from V and 0 bases from J, leaving 11 bases between. Germline CDR1 is ENHRY and CDR2 is SYGVKD. Up to about 2 ug genomic DNA was used for TCRB CDR3 amplification. The protocol was immunoSEQ multiplex PCR, while the TCRdb copy is restricted to in-frame clones and leaves out a portion. The table shows about 63,000 clones, with more than 75% occurring only once. Source: blood, taken after dendritic cell vaccination. The receptor was isolated from a human donor with glioblastoma. The gene calls are TRBV10-3 and TRBJ2-3; D perhaps matches TRBD2 (7 bases). The chain's CDR3 is CAIMGGGSTDTQYF. The CDR3 region has the DNA TGTGCCATCATGGGCGGGGGCAGCACAGATACGCAGTATTTT.